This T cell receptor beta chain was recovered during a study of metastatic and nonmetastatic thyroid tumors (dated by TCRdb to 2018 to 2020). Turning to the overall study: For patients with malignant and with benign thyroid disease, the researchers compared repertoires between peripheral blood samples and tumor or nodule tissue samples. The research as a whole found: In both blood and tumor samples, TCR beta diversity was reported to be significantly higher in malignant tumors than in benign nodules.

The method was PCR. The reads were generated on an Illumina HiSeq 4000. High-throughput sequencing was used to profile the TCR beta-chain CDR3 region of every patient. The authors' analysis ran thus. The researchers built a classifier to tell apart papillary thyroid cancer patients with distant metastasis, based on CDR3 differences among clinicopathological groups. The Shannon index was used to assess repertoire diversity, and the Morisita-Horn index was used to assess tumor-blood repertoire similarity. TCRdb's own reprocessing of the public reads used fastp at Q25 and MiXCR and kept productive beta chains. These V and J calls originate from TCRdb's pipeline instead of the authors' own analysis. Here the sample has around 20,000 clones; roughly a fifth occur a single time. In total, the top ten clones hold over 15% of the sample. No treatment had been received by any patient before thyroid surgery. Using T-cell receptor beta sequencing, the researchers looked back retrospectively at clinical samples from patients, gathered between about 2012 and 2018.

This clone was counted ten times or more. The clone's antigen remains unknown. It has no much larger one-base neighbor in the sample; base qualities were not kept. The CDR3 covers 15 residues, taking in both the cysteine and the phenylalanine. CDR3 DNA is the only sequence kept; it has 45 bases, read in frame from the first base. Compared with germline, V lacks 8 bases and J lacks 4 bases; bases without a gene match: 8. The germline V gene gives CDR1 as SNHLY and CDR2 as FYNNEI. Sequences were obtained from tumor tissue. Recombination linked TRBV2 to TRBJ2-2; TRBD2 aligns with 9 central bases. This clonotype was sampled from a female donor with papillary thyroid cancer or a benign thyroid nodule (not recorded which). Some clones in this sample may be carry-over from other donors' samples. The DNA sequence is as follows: TGTGCCAGCTGGACTAGCGAGCATATCACCGGGGAGCTGTTTTTT. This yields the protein CASWTSEHITGELFF.